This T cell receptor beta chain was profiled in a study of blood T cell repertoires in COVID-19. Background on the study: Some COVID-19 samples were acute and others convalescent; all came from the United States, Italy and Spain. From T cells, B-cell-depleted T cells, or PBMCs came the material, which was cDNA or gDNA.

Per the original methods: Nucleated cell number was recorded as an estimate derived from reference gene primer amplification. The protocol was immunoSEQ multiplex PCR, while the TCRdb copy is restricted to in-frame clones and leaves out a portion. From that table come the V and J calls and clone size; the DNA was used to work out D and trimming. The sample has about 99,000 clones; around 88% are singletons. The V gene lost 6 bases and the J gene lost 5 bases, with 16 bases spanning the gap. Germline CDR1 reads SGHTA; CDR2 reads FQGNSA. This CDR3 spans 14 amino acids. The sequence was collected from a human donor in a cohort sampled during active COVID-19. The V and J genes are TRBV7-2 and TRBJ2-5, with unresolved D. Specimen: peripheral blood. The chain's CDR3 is CASSQSPLGETQYF. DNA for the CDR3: TGTGCCAGCAGTCAATCCCCGCTCGGGGAGACCCAGTACTTC.